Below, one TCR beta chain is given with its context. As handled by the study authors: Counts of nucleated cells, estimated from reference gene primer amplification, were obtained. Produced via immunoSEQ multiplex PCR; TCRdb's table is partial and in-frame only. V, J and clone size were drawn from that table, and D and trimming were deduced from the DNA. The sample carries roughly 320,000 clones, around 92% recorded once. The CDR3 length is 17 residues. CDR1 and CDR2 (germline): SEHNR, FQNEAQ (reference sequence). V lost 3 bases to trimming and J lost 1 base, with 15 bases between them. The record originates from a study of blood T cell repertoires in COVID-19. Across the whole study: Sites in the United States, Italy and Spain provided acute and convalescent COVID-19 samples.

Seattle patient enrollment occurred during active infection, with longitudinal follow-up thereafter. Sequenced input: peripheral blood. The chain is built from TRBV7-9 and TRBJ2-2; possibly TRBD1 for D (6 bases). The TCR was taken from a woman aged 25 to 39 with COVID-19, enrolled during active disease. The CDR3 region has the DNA TGTGCCAGCAGCTTGGGGATACACAGGGAGAACACCGGGGAGCTGTTTTTT. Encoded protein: CASSLGIHRENTGELFF.